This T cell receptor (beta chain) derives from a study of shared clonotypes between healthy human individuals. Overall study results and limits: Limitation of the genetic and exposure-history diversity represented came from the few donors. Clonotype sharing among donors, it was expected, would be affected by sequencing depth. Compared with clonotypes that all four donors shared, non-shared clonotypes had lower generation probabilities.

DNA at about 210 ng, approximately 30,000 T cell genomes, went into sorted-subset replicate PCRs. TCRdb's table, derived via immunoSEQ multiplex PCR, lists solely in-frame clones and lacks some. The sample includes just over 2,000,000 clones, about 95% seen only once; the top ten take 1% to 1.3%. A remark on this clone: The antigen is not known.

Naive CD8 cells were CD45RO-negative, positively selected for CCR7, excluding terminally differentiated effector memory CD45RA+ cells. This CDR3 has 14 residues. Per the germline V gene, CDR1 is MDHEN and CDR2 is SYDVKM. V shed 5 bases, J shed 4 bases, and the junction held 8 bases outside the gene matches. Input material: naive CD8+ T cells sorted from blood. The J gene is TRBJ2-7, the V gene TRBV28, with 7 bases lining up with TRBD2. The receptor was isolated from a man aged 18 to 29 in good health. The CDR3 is CASSLLADLYEQYF. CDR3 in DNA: TGTGCCAGCAGTCTCCTAGCGGACCTTTACGAGCAGTACTTC.